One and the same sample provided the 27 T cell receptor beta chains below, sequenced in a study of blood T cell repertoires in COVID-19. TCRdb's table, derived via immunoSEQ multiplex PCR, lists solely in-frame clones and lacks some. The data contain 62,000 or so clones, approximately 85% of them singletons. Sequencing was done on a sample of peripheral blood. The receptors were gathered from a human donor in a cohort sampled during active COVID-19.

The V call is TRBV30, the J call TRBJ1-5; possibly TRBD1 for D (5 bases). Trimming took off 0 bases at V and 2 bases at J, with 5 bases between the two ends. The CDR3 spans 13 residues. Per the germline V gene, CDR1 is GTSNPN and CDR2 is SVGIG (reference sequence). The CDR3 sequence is CAWSVGGNQPQHF. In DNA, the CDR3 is TGTGCCTGGAGTGTAGGGGGCAATCAGCCCCAGCATTTT.

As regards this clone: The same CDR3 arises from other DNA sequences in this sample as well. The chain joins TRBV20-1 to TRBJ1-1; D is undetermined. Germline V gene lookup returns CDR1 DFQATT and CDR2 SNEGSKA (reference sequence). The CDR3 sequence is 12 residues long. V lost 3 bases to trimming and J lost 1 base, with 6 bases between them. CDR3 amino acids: CSASRGNTEAFF. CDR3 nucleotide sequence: TGCAGTGCTAGTCGGGGGAACACTGAAGCTTTCTTT.

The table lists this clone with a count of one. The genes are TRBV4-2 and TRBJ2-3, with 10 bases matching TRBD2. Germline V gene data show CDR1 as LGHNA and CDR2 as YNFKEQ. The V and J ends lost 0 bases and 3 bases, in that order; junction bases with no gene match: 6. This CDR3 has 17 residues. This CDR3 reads CASSQDPSGGGTDTQYF. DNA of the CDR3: TGTGCCAGCAGCCAAGATCCGAGCGGGGGGGGGACAGATACGCAGTATTTT.

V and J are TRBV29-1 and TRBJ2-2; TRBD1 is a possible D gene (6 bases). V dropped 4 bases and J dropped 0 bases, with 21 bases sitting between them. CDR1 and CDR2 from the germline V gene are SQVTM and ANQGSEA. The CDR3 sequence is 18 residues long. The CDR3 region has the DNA TGCAGCGTTGCGCCGGGACACCGATCGCTTCCGAACACCGGGGAGCTGTTTTTT. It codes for CSVAPGHRSLPNTGELFF.

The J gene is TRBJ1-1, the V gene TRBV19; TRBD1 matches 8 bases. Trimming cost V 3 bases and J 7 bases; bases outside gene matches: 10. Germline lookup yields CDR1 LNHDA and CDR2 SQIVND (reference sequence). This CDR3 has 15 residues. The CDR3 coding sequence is TGTGCCAGTAGTATCGGACAGGGAAGGGCTATTGAAGCTTTCTTT. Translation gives CASSIGQGRAIEAFF.

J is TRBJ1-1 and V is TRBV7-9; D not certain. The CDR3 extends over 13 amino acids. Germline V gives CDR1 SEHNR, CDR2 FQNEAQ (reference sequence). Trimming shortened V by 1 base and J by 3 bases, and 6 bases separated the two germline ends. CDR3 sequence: CASSLERHTEAFF. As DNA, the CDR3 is TGTGCCAGCAGCTTAGAGAGGCACACTGAAGCTTTCTTT.

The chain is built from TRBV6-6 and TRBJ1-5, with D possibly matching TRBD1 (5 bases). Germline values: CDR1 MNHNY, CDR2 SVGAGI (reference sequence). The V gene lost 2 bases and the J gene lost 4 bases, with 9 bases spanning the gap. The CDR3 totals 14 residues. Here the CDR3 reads CASSYVGGNQPQHF. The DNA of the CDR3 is TGTGCCAGCAGTTACGTCGGGGGTAATCAGCCCCAGCATTTT.

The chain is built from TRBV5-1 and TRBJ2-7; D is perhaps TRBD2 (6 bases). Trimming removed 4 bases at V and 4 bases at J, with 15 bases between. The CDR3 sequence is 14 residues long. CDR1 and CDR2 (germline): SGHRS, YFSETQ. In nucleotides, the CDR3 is TGCGCCAGCAGCCCAGACGGGAGAAGGTACGAGCAGTACTTC. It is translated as CASSPDGRRYEQYF.

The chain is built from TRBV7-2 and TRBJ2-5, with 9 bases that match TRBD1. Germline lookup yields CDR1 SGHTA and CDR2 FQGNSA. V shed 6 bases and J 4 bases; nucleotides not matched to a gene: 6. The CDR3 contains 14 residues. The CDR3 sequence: CASSSSGQGETQYF. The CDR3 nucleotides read TGTGCCAGCAGTTCCTCGGGACAGGGAGAGACCCAGTACTTC.

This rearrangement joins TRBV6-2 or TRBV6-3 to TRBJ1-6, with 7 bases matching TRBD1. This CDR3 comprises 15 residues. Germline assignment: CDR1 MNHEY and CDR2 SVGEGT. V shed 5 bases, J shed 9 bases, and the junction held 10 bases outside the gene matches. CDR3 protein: CASSRGQVLGSPLHF. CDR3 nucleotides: TGTGCCAGCAGTAGAGGACAGGTCCTTGGTTCACCCCTCCACTTT.

The DNA of the CDR3 is TGCGCCAGCAGCTTGGGGGGGACTAGCGGGTTGACCTACAATGAGCAGTTCTTC. Translation: CASSLGGTSGLTYNEQFF. This rearrangement joins TRBV5-1 to TRBJ2-1, with 12 bases that match TRBD2. V lost 0 bases and J lost 2; bases outside the gene matches: 6. CDR1 SGHRS and CDR2 YFSETQ come from the germline V gene. The CDR3 runs to 18 residues.

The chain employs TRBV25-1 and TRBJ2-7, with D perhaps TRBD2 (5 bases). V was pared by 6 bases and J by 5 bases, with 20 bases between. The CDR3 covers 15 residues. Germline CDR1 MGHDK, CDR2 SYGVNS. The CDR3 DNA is TGTGCCAGCAGCCCTTGGACTGGTTCGGGAAACGAGCAGTACTTC. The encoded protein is CASSPWTGSGNEQYF.

Here the CDR3 reads CASSQGPGRGDTQYF. CDR3 bases: TGTGCCAGCAGCCAGGGGCCGGGCCGGGGGGATACGCAGTATTTT. The chain employs TRBV3-1 (or the pseudogene TRBV3-2) and TRBJ2-3, with a tentative D call TRBD2 (6 bases). CDR3 length: 15 residues. V dropped 3 bases and J dropped 6 bases, with 16 bases sitting between them. CDR1 is LGHDT and CDR2 is YNNKEL in the germline V gene (reference sequence).

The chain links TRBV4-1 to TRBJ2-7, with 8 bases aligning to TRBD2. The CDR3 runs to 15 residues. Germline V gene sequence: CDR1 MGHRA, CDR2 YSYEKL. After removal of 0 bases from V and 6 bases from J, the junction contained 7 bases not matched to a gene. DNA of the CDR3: TGCGCCAGCAGCCAAGATGCGCTAGCGGGTGGCGAGCAGTACTTC. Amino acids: CASSQDALAGGEQYF.

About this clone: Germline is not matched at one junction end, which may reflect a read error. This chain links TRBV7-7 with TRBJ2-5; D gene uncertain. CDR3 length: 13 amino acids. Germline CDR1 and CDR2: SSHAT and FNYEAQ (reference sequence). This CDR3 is CASSPDPGETQYF. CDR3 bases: TGTGCTAGCAGCCCAGACCCCGGGGAGACCCAGTACTTC.

The CDR3 DNA reads TGTGCCAGCAGCCTCGGACAGCATGGGCCCCAGCATTTT. Translating gives CASSLGQHGPQHF. The chain is built from TRBV6-5 and TRBJ1-5; a possible D gene is TRBD1 (6 bases). The CDR3 consists of 13 residues. CDR1 and CDR2 from the germline V gene are MNHEY and SVGAGI. Between the trimmed V and J ends, which lost 6 bases and 9 bases, there was a span of 15 bases.

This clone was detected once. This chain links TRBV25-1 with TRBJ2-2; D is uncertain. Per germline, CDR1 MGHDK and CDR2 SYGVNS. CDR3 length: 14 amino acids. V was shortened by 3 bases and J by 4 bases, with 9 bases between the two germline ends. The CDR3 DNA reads TGTGCCAGCAGTGATCAGGTTCTCACCGGGGAGCTGTTTTTT. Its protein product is CASSDQVLTGELFF. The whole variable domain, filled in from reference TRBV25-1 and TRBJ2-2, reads EADIYQTPRYLVIGTGKKITLECSQTMGHDKMYWYQQDPGMELHLIHYSYGVNSTEKGDLSSESTVSRIRTEHFPLTLESARPSHTSQYLCASSDQVLTGELFFGEGSRLTVL.

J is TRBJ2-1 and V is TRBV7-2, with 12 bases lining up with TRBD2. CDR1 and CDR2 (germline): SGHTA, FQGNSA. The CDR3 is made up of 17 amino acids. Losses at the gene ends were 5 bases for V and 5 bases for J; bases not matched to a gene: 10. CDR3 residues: CASSKTSGGRQNNEQFF. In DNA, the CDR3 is TGTGCCAGCAGCAAGACTAGCGGGGGTCGGCAAAACAATGAGCAGTTCTTC.

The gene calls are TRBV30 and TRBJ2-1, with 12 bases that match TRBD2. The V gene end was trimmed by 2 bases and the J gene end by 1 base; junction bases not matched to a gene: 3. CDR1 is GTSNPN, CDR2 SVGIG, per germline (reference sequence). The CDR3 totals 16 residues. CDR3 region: CAWSLGLAGSYNEQFF. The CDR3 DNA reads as TGTGCCTGGAGTCTCGGACTAGCGGGATCCTACAATGAGCAGTTCTTC. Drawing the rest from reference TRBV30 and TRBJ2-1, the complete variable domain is SQTIHQWPATLVQPVGSPLSLECTVEGTSNPNLYWYRQAAGRGLQLLFYSVGIGQISSEVPQNLSASRPQDRQFILSSKKLLLSDSGFYLCAWSLGLAGSYNEQFFGPGTRLTVL.

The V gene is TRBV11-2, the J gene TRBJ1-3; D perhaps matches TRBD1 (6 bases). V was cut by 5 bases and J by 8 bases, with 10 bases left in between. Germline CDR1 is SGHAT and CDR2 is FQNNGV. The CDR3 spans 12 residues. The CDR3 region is CASSQNRDTIYF. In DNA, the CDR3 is TGTGCCAGCAGCCAAAACAGGGACACCATATATTTT.

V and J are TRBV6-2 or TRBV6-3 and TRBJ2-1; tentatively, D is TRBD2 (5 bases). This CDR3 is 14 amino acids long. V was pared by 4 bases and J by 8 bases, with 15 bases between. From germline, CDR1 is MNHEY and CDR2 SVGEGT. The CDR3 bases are TGTGCCAGCAGTTCCGGTCGTCTGCGGGATGAGCAGTTCTTC. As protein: CASSSGRLRDEQFF.

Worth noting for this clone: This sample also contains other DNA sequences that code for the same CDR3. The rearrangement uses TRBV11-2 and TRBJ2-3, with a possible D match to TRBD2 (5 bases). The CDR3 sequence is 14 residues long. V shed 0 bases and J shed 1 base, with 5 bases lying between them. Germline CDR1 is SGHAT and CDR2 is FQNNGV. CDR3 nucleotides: TGTGCCAGCAGCTTAGAGCGGGGCACAGATACGCAGTATTTT. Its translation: CASSLERGTDTQYF.

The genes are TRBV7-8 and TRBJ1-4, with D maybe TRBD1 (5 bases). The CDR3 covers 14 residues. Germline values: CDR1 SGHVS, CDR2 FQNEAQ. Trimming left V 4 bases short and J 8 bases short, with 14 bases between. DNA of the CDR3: TGTGCCAGCAGCTGGCGGGAGAGGGGCGAAAAACTGTTTTTT. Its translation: CASSWRERGEKLFF.

This CDR3 is CASSAKVAGSGWETQYF. Here the CDR3 DNA reads TGTGCCAGCAGCGCAAAAGTAGCGGGGAGTGGTTGGGAGACCCAGTACTTC. The rearrangement uses TRBV3-1 (or the pseudogene TRBV3-2) and TRBJ2-5, with 8 nucleotides matching TRBD2. The CDR3 totals 17 residues. Germline CDR1 reads LGHDT; CDR2 reads YNNKEL (reference sequence). Trimming took 5 bases from V and 5 from J; bases not matched to a gene: 16.

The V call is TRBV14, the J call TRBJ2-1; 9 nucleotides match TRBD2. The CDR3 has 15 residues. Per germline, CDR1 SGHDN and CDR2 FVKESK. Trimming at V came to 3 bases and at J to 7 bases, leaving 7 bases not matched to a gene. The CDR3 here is CASSQARGGSNEQFF. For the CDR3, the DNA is TGTGCCAGCAGCCAGGCGCGGGGGGGCTCGAATGAGCAGTTCTTC.

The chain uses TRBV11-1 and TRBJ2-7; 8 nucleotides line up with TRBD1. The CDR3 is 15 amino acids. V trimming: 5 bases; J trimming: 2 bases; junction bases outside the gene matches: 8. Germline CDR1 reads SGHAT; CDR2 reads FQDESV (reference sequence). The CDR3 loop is CASSQDRGFPYEQYF. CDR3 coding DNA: TGTGCCAGCAGCCAAGACAGGGGATTCCCCTACGAGCAGTACTTC.

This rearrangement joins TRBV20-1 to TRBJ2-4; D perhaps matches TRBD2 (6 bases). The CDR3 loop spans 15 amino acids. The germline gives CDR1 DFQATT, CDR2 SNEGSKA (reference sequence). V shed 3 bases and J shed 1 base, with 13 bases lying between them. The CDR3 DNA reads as TGCAGTGCTAGTTCGCGGGGCGCGGCCAAAAACATTCAGTACTTC. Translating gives CSASSRGAAKNIQYF.